This T cell receptor (beta chain) emerged from a study of blood T cell repertoires in COVID-19. Study background: T cells, B-cell-depleted T cells, or PBMCs provided the cDNA or gDNA that served as material.

TCRdb keeps only in-frame clones here, not all; method: immunoSEQ multiplex PCR. This sample carries about 110,000 clones, approximately 80% of them seen once, and the ten largest clones take 4% to 4.5%. CDR3 length equals 15 residues. Germline CDR1 reads SGHRS; CDR2 reads YFSETQ. Deletions cut 4 bases from V and 0 bases from J, with 10 bases between. What was sequenced was peripheral blood. The TCR sequence derives from a woman in her seventies with acute or convalescent COVID-19. This sequence joins TRBV5-1 and TRBJ1-4; the D is unclear. The CDR3 spells CASSLGGSTNEKLFF. CDR3 coding DNA: TGCGCCAGCAGCCTTGGAGGATCAACTAATGAAAAACTGTTTTTT.